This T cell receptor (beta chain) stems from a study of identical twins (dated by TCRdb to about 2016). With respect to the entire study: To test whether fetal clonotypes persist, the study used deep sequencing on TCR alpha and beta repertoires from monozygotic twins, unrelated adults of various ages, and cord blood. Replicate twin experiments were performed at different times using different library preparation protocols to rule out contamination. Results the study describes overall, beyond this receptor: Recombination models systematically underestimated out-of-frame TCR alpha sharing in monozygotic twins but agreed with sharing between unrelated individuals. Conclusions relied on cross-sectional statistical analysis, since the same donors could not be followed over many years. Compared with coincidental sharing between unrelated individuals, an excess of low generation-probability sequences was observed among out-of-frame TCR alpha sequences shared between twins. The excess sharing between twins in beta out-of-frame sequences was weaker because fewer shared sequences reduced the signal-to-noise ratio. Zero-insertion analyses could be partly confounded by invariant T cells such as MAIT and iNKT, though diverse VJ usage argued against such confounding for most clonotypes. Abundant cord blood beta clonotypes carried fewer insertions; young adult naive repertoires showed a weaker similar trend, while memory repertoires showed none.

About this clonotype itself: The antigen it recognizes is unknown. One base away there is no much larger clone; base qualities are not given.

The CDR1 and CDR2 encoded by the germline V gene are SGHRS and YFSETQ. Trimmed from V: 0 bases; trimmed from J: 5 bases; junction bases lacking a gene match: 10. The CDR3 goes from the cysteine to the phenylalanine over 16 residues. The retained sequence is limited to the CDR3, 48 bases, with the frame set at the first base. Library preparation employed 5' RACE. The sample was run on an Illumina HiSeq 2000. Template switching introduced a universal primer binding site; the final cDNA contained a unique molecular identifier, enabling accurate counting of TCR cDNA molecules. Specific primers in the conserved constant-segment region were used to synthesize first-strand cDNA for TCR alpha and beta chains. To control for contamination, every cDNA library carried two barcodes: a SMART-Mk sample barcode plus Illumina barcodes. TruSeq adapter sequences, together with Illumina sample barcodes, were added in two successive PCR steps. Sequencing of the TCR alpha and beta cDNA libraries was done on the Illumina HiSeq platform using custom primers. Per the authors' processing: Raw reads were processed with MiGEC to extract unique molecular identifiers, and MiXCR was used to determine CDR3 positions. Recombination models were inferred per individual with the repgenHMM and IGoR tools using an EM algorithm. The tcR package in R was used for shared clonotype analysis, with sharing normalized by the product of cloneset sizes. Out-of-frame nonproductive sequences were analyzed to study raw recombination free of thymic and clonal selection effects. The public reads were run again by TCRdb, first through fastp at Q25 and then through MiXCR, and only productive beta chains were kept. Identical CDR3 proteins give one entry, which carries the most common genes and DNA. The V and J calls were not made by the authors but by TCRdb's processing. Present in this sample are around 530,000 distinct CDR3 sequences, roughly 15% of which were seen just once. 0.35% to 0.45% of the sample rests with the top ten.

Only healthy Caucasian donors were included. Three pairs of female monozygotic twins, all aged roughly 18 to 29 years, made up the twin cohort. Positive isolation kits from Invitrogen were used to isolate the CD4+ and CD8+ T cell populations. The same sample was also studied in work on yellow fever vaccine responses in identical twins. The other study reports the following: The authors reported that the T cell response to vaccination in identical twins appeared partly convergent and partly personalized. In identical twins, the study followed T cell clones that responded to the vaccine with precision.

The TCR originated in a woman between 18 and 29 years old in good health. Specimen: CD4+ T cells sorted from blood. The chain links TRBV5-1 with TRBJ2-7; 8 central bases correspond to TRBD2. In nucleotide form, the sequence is TGCGCCAGCAGCTTGGCCCCGGGAGGGCCCACCGACGAGCAGTACTTC. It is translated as CASSLAPGGPTDEQYF.